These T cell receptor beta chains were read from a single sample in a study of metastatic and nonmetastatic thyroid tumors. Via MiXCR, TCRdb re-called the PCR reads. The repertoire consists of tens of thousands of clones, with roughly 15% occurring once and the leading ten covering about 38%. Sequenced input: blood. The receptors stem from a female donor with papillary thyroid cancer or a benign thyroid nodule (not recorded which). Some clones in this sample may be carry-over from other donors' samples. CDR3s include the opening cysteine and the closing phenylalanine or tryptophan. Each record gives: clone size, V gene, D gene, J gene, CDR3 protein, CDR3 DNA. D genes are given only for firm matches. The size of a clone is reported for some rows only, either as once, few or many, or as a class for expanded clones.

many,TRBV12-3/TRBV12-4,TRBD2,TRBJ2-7,CASSPVEAGVKQYF,TGTGCCAGCAGTCCCGTTGAAGCGGGAGTCAAACAGTACTTC
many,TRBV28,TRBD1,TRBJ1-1,CASTQGGEWNTEAFF,TGTGCCAGCACCCAGGGGGGGGAATGGAACACTGAAGCTTTCTTT
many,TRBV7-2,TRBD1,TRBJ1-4,CASSPDRGHEKLFF,TGTGCCAGCAGCCCCGACAGGGGGCATGAAAAACTGTTTTTT
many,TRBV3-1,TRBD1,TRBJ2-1,CASSRDGTGRNEQFF,TGTGCCAGCAGCCGCGACGGGACAGGGAGAAATGAGCAGTTCTTC
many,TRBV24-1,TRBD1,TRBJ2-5,CATSRGGFQETQYF,TGTGCCACCAGTAGAGGGGGCTTCCAAGAGACCCAGTACTTC
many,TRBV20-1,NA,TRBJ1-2,CSARGQNYGYTF,TGCAGTGCTAGAGGACAGAACTATGGCTACACCTTC
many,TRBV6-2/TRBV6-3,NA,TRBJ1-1,CASSYSINTEAFF,TGTGCCAGCAGTTACTCCATTAACACTGAAGCTTTCTTT
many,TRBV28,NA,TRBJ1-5,CASSSGDQPQHF,TGTGCCAGCAGTTCAGGGGATCAGCCCCAGCATTTT
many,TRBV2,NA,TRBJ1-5,CATPGRREKPQHF,TGTGCTACACCGGGACGCCGAGAAAAGCCCCAGCATTTT
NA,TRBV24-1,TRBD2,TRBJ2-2,CATSDLDPGLAATGELFF,TGTGCCACCAGTGATCTAGACCCGGGACTAGCGGCCACCGGGGAGCTGTTTTTT
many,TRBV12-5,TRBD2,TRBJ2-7,CASGLLHTRGRETSGYSYEQYF,TGTGCTAGTGGTTTGCTACACACCCGGGGGAGGGAGACTAGCGGGTATTCCTACGAGCAGTACTTC
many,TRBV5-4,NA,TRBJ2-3,CASSFYGIGTDTQYF,TGTGCCAGCAGCTTCTACGGGATCGGCACAGATACGCAGTATTTT
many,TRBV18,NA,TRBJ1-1,CASSQQSNTEAFF,TGTGCCAGCTCACAACAGTCGAACACTGAAGCTTTCTTT
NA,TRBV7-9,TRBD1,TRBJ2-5,CAIDKTGLETQYF,TGTGCCATCGACAAGACAGGGCTGGAGACCCAGTACTTC
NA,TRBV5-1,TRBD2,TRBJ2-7,CASSYGTSGSGGPNEQYF,TGCGCCAGCAGCTACGGTACTAGCGGGAGTGGGGGTCCTAACGAGCAGTACTTC
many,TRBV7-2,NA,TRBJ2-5,CASSFRRDRNEETQYF,TGTGCCAGCAGCTTTCGACGCGACAGAAATGAAGAGACCCAGTACTTC
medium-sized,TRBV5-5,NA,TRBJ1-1,CASSAPTRTVNTEAFF,TGTGCCAGCAGCGCCCCTACTAGGACAGTAAACACTGAAGCTTTCTTT
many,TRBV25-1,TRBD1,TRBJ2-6,CASKKTGATSGANVLTF,TGTGCCAGCAAGAAGACAGGGGCTACCTCTGGGGCCAACGTCCTGACTTTC
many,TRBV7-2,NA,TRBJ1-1,CASSNRTPLNTEAFF,TGTGCCAGCAGCAATCGGACACCCCTGAACACTGAAGCTTTCTTT
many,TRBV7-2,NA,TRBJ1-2,CASSRRAGRAGYTF,TGTGCCAGCAGCCGAAGGGCGGGGCGCGCTGGCTACACCTTC
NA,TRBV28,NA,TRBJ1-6,CATVAGNSPPHF,TGCGCCACGGTCGCCGGGAATTCACCCCCCCACTTT
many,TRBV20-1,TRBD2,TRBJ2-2,CSARTSGKTGELFF,TGCAGTGCTAGGACTAGCGGGAAGACCGGGGAGCTGTTTTTT
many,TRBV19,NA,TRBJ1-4,CASSIRTANEKLFF,TGTGCCAGTAGTATCAGAACAGCTAATGAAAAACTGTTTTTT
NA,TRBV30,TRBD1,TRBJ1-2,CAWRTGTGGLSNYGYTF,TGTGCCTGGAGAACCGGGACAGGGGGCTTGTCAAACTATGGCTACACCTTC
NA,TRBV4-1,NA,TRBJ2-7,CASSQDPVLQAYEQYF,TGCGCCAGCAGCCAAGACCCGGTATTACAGGCCTACGAGCAGTACTTC
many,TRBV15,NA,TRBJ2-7,CATSISDSYEQYF,TGTGCCACCAGCATATCAGATAGTTACGAGCAGTACTTC
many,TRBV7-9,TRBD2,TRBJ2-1,CASSSTSGSLNEQFF,TGTGCCAGCAGCTCGACTAGCGGGAGCCTGAATGAGCAGTTCTTC
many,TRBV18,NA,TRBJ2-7,CASSPQGLVSHEQYF,TGTGCCAGCTCACCACAGGGCCTAGTGAGTCACGAGCAGTACTTC
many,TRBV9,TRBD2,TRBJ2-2,CASSVAGLGTGELFF,TGTGCCAGCAGCGTAGCTGGACTAGGCACCGGGGAGCTGTTTTTT
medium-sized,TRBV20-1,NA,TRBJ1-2,CSARARLGRVWYGYTF,TGCAGTGCTAGAGCCCGTTTAGGAAGGGTGTGGTATGGCTACACCTTC
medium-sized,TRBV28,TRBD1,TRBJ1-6,CASSRGQIPLHF,TGTGCCAGCAGCAGGGGGCAGATTCCCCTCCACTTT
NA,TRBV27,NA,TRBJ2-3,CASSLAPTDTQYF,TGTGCCAGCAGTCTAGCACCGACAGATACGCAGTATTTT
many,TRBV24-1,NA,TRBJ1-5,CATQDRSNQPQHF,TGTGCCACCCAAGACAGGTCCAATCAGCCCCAGCATTTT
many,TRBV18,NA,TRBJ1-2,CASSPQGRPTTNYGYTF,TGTGCCAGCTCACCACAGGGACGCCCTACCACTAACTATGGCTACACCTTC
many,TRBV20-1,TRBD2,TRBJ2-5,CSARAVAGGPFVETQYF,TGCAGTGCTAGAGCGGTAGCGGGAGGGCCGTTTGTAGAGACCCAGTACTTC
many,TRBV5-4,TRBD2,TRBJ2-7,CASSFSLSGRANEQYF,TGTGCCAGCAGCTTTTCTCTTAGCGGGAGGGCCAACGAGCAGTACTTC
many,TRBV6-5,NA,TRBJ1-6,CASSYRVKSPLHF,TGTGCCAGCAGTTACAGGGTTAAGTCACCCCTCCACTTT
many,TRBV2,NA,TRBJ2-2,CASSEALGELFF,TGTGCCAGCAGTGAAGCGCTGGGGGAGCTGTTTTTT
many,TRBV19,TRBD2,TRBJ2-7,CASSIDGTSVVYEQYF,TGTGCCAGTAGTATAGACGGTACTAGCGTCGTTTACGAGCAGTACTTC
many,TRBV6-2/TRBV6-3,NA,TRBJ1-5,CASTQPGVQPQHF,TGTGCCAGCACTCAGCCGGGGGTTCAGCCCCAGCATTTT
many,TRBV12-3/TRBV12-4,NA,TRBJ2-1,CASSFSNYNEQFF,TGTGCCAGCAGTTTCTCTAATTACAATGAGCAGTTCTTC
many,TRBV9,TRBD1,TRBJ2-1,CASSVGFQTGQEQFF,TGTGCCAGCAGCGTAGGATTTCAGACAGGGCAAGAGCAGTTCTTC